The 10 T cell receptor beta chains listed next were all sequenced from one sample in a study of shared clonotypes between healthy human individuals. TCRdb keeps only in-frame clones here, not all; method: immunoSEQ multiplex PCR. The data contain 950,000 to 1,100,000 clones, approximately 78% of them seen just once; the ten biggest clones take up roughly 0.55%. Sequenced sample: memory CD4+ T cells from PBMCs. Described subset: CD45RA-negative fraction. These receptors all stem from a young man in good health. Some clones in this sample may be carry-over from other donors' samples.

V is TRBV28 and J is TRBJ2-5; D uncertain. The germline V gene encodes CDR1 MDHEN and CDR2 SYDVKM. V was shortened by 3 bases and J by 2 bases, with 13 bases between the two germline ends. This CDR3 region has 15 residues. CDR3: CASSFWKDGQETQYF. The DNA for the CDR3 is TGTGCCAGCAGTTTCTGGAAGGACGGACAAGAGACCCAGTACTTC.

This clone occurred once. The CDR3 DNA reads TGTGCCAGCAGTTTATACGGACAGCTTAATGAAAAACTGTTTTTT. Protein sequence: CASSLYGQLNEKLFF. J is TRBJ1-4 and V is TRBV28; D is perhaps TRBD1 (6 bases). The V and J ends lost 1 base and 4 bases respectively, with 10 bases between them. The CDR3 has 15 amino acids. CDR1 is MDHEN and CDR2 is SYDVKM in the germline V gene.

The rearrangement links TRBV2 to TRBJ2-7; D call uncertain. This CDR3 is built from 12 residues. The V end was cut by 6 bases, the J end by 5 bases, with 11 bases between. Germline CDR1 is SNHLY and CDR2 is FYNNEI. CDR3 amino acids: CASRADGNEQYF. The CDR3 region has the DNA TGTGCCAGCAGGGCGGACGGCAACGAGCAGTACTTC.

The CDR3 loop reads CASTYRANTGELFF. The CDR3 DNA is TGTGCCAGCACCTACCGGGCGAACACCGGGGAGCTGTTTTTT. The chain carries TRBV6-5 and TRBJ2-2; D uncertain. Trimming took off 7 bases at V and 0 bases at J, with 9 bases between the two ends. This CDR3 is built from 14 residues. Germline values: CDR1 MNHEY, CDR2 SVGAGI.

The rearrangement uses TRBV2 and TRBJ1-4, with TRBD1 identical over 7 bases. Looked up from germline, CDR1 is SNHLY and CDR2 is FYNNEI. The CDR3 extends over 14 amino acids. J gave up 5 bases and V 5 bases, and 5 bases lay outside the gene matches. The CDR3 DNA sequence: TGTGCCAGCAGTCGGGACAGACAAAATGAAAAACTGTTTTTT. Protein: CASSRDRQNEKLFF.

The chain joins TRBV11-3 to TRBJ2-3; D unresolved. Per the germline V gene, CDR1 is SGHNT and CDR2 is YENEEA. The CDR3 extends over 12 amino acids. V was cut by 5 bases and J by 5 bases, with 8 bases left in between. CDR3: CASSTAQDTQYF. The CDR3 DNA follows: TGTGCCAGCAGCACGGCCCAAGATACGCAGTATTTT.

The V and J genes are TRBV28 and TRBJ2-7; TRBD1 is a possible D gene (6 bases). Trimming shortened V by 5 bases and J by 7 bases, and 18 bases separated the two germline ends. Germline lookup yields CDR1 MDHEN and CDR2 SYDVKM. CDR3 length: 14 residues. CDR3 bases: TGTGCCAGCAGTAACCCGGGACACCTTGAGGAGCAGTACTTC. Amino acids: CASSNPGHLEEQYF.

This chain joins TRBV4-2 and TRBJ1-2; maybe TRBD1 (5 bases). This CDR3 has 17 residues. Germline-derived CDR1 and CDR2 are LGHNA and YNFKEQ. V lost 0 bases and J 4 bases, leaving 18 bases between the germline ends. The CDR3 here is CASSQDWGSRAGYGYTF. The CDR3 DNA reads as TGTGCCAGCAGCCAAGATTGGGGCAGTAGGGCTGGCTATGGCTACACCTTC.

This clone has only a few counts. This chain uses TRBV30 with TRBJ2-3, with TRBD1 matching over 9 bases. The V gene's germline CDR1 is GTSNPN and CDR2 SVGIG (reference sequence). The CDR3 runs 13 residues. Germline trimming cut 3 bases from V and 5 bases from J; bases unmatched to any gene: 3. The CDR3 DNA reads TGTGCCTGGAGCTGGACAGGGGAAGATACGCAGTATTTT. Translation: CAWSWTGEDTQYF.

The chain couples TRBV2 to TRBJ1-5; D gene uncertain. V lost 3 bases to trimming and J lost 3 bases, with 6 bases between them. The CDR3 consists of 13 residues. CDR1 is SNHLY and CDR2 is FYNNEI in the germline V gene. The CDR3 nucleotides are TGTGCCAGCAGTGATTTACTCAATCAGCCCCAGCATTTT. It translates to CASSDLLNQPQHF.